This T cell receptor beta chain was sequenced for a study of T cell responses to AZD1222 COVID-19 vaccine. Whole-study context: Pooled together were second doses at about 4 or about 12 weeks.

Points on this clone: Its antigen is still unknown.

CDR1 and CDR2 from the germline V gene are MNHEY and SVGAGI. The CDR3 is 14 residues long. J was trimmed by 7 bases and V by 6 bases; bases with no gene match: 8. Method: immunoSEQ multiplex PCR; TCRdb's copy keeps in-frame clones and lacks some. The sample holds about 120,000 clones, just over 85% seen once. General study findings and limits: Repertoire sampling happened only post peak T cell response.

The sequencing here drew on peripheral blood, taken on day 0 of AZD1222 vaccination. The TCR comes from an adult in good health. This chain connects TRBV6-5 to TRBJ1-5, with TRBD1 identical over 8 bases. DNA for the CDR3: TGTGCCAGCAGGAGACAGGGGACGGGGCAGCCCCAGCATTTT. It encodes CASRRQGTGQPQHF.